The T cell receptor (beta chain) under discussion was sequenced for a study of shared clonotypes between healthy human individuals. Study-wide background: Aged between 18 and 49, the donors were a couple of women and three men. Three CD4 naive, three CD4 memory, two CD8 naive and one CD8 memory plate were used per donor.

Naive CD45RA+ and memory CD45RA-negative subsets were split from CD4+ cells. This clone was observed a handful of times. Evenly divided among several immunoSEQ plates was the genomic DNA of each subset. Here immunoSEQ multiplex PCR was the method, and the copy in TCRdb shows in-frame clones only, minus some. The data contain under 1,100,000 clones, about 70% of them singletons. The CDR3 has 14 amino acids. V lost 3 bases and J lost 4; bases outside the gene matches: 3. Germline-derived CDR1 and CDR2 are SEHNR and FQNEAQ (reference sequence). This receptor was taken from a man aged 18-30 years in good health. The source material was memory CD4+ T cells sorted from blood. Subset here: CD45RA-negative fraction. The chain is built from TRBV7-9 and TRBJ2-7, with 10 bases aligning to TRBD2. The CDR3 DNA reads TGTGCCAGCAGCTTGGGGGGACTAGCGTACGAGCAGTACTTC. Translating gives CASSLGGLAYEQYF. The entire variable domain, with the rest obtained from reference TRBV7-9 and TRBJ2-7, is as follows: DTGVSQNPRHKITKRGQNVTFRCDPISEHNRLYWYRQTLGQGPEFLTYFQNEAQLEKSRLLSDRFSAERPKGSFSTLEIQRTEQGDSAMYLCASSLGGLAYEQYFGPGTRLTVT.